This T cell receptor (beta chain) was retrieved from a study of blood T cell repertoires in COVID-19. Using immunoSEQ multiplex PCR, the repertoire was profiled, and TCRdb retains in-frame clones only, with some absent. The table includes about 210,000 clones, about 89% detected once. Trimming removed 9 bases at V and 0 bases at J, with 21 bases between. The CDR3 has 17 amino acids. The germline V gene encodes CDR1 LGHDT and CDR2 YNNKEL (reference sequence). This TCR derives from a woman between 35 and 50 years old with acute or convalescent COVID-19. V is TRBV3-1 (or the pseudogene TRBV3-2) and J is TRBJ1-3; D may be TRBD1 (5 bases). The sequencing input was peripheral blood. CDR3 bases: TGTGCCAGTTCCCCAGACAGCCTCATTGACTCTGGAAACACCATATATTTT. It yields the protein CASSPDSLIDSGNTIYF.